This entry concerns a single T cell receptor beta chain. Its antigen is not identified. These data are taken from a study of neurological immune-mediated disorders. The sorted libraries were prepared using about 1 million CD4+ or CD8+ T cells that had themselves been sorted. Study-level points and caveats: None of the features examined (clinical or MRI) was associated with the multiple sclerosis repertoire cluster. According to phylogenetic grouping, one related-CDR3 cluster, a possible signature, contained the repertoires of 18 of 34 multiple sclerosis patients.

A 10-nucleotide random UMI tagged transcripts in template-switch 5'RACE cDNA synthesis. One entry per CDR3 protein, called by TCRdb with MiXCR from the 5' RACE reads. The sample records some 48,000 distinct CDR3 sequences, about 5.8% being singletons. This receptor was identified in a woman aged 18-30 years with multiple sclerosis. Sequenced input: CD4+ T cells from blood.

The CDR3 coding sequence is TGTGCCAGCAGCTCGGCCCTGAACACTGAAGCTTTCTTT. As protein: CASSSALNTEAFF. The chain uses TRBV7-2 and TRBJ1-1; D is ambiguous. CDR3 length: 13 residues. Per the germline V gene, CDR1 is SGHTA and CDR2 is FQGNSA. V was cut by 4 bases and J by 0 bases, with 6 bases left in between.